The rows below give T cell receptor beta chains drawn from one sample of a study of OX40 agonist ivuxolimab in advanced cancers. Assay: immunoSEQ multiplex PCR; the TCRdb copy retains only in-frame clones and omits some. Among roughly 70,000 clones listed, roughly 85% were seen once. This specimen consisted of CD4+ or CD8+ T cells sorted from blood, obtained in a trial of the OX40 agonist ivuxolimab. These receptors originate from an adult with an advanced solid tumor such as melanoma, head and neck, liver or kidney cancer. Each CDR3 is given with its conserved first and last residue. The order of the fields is J gene, D gene, clone size, V gene, CDR3 DNA, CDR3 protein. A D gene is named only where the DNA matches it firmly. Rows may omit the clone size; those that give it use once, few, many or a size class.

TRBJ1-5 NA NA TRBV6-1 TGTGCCAGCAGTGAAGCGCGGCAGGGACCTCGCCAGCCCCAGCATTTT CASSEARQGPRQPQHF
TRBJ2-3 NA NA TRBV6-5 TGTGCCAGCAGTGCGCCCGGGACAGATACGCAGTATTTT CASSAPGTDTQYF
TRBJ2-5 NA NA TRBV7-1 TGTGCCAGCAGCATAGGCCTGACGGCGATACCGTACCAAGAGACCCAGTACTTC CASSIGLTAIPYQETQYF
TRBJ2-3 TRBD1 few TRBV28 TGTGCCAGCAGTCTGGGGACAGGCAAAGGGGCAGATACGCAGTATTTT CASSLGTGKGADTQYF
TRBJ1-5 NA NA TRBV23-1 TGCGCCAGCAGTCTGGGGCAGCCAGGATCGCCCCAGCATTTT CASSLGQPGSPQHF
TRBJ2-2 NA NA TRBV11-2 TGTGCCAGCAGCTTGGGGGCGGGAGTAGCCACCGGGGAGCTGTTTTTT CASSLGAGVATGELFF
TRBJ2-7 NA once TRBV19 TGTGCCAGTAGTAGGCAGGGCGGTCAATACGAGCAGTACTTC CASSRQGGQYEQYF
TRBJ1-2 NA few TRBV28 TGTGCCAGCAGCTACGGCTATGGCTACACCTTC CASSYGYGYTF
TRBJ2-5 NA NA TRBV5-4 TGTGCCAGCAGCTTGCGGGAACCGAGGGAGACCCAGTACTTC CASSLREPRETQYF
TRBJ1-3 TRBD1 NA TRBV5-1 TGCGCCAGCAGCTCGACAGGGGTTGGAAACACCATATATTTT CASSSTGVGNTIYF
TRBJ2-7 NA NA TRBV5-4 TGTGCCAGCAGCTTGGGGCCCTCAACCTACGAGCAGTACTTC CASSLGPSTYEQYF
TRBJ2-7 NA once TRBV18 TGTGCCAGCTCAGGGGGGGCGGCAAGCTCCTACGAGCAGTACTTC CASSGGAASSYEQYF
TRBJ1-2 NA few TRBV5-6 TGTGCCAGCAGCCTTCAGGGTTACTATGGCTACACCTTC CASSLQGYYGYTF
TRBJ2-1 NA once TRBV6-4 TGTGCCAGCAGTACCCTGGGGTCCAATGAGCAGTTCTTC CASSTLGSNEQFF
TRBJ2-1 TRBD2 NA TRBV29-1 TGCAGCGTTGAAGGCGGGAGGGGGGCCCGGGGTGAGCAGTTCTTC CSVEGGRGARGEQFF
TRBJ2-1 TRBD2 NA TRBV19 TGTGCCACCTCACCCTGGGGGCTAGCGGGAGATGTTAATGAGCAGTTCTTC CATSPWGLAGDVNEQFF
TRBJ1-3 TRBD1 NA TRBV18 TGTGCCAGCTCACCATACCGGGACAGGGAAAGCGGAGGAAACACCATATATTTT CASSPYRDRESGGNTIYF
TRBJ2-3 NA NA TRBV2 TGTGCCAGCAGCCAAGACTGGGGCACAGATACGCAGTATTTT CASSQDWGTDTQYF
TRBJ2-7 NA NA TRBV6-5 TGTGCCAGCAGTTACAAGGGGGGGGCCTACGAGCAGTACTTC CASSYKGGAYEQYF
TRBJ1-6 TRBD1 NA TRBV7-2 TGTGCCAGCAGCGGCCGACAGGGTATCTCTAATTCACCCCTCCACTTT CASSGRQGISNSPLHF
TRBJ1-5 NA NA TRBV2 TGTGCCAGCAGTGCTAATCAGGGGAGCAATCAGCCCCAGCATTTT CASSANQGSNQPQHF
TRBJ1-3 NA once TRBV7-2 TGTGCCAGCACCGTTACAGGCACTGGAAACACCATATATTTT CASTVTGTGNTIYF
TRBJ1-1 NA NA TRBV2 TGTGCCAGCAGTTTAATGGCCGAGAACACTGAAGCTTTCTTT CASSLMAENTEAFF
TRBJ1-4 TRBD1 NA TRBV16 TGTGCCAGCAGCCCTAATGACAGGGTGGGAAAACTGTTTTTT CASSPNDRVGKLFF
TRBJ2-7 TRBD1 NA TRBV9 TGTGCCAGCAGCGTAGTCCATCGACAGGGGGCGGAAGAGCAGTACTTC CASSVVHRQGAEEQYF
TRBJ1-1 TRBD1 NA TRBV14 TGTGCCAGCAGCCAAGAGATAGACAGGGGGACTGAAGCTTTCTTT CASSQEIDRGTEAFF
TRBJ2-1 TRBD2 NA TRBV11-2 TGTGCCAGCAGCTTAAGAGCGGGGGAGGATGAGCAGTTCTTC CASSLRAGEDEQFF
TRBJ2-5 NA NA TRBV6-5 TGTGCCAGCAGTTACTCCGAGATGGAGACCCAGTACTTC CASSYSEMETQYF
TRBJ1-2 TRBD1 NA TRBV7-2 TGTGCCAGCAGCTCGCGACAGGGGATAAATGGCTACACCTTC CASSSRQGINGYTF
TRBJ2-7 NA NA TRBV19 TGTGCCAGTAGTACAGGGGCGGACTCCTACGAGCAGTACTTC CASSTGADSYEQYF
TRBJ2-7 TRBD2 NA TRBV30 TGTGCCTGGAGTGGCGGACTAGCGGGTTATAGAGAGCAGTACTTC CAWSGGLAGYREQYF
TRBJ1-5 TRBD1 NA TRBV6-1 TGTGCCAGCAGTGAATACCTTCCAGGGGGCGGGCAGCCCCAGCATTTT CASSEYLPGGGQPQHF
TRBJ2-5 TRBD2 NA TRBV9 TGTGCCAGCAGCGCCACTAGCGGGGGGGCGGGTTATAGACAAGAGACCCAGTACTTC CASSATSGGAGYRQETQYF
TRBJ1-1 NA once TRBV5-5 TGTGCCAGCAGTGTTCAGGGAAACACTGAAGCTTTCTTT CASSVQGNTEAFF
TRBJ1-3 NA once TRBV7-2 TGTGCCAGCAGCCCAAGCATTATTGGAAACACCATATATTTT CASSPSIIGNTIYF
TRBJ2-1 TRBD1 once TRBV25-1 TGTGCCAGCAGTGGCATCCCGGGACAGATTTTCTTC CASSGIPGQIFF
TRBJ2-1 TRBD2 NA TRBV5-1 TGCGCCAGCAGCTTTGTAGCGGGGGGGAATAAGCAGTTCTTC CASSFVAGGNKQFF
TRBJ2-5 NA NA TRBV9 TGTGCCAGCAGCGCCCCAGCGGGAGAGACCCAGTACTTC CASSAPAGETQYF
TRBJ2-6 NA NA TRBV4-2 TGTGCCAGCAGCCAAGACTGGGGGGGCGATGGGGCCAACGTCCTGACTTTC CASSQDWGGDGANVLTF
TRBJ2-2 TRBD1 NA TRBV19 TGTGCCACTCCGAACAGGGGGCCCCCCGACACCGGGGAGCTGTTTTTT CATPNRGPPDTGELFF
TRBJ1-2 TRBD1 once TRBV9 TGTGCCAGCAGCCCCCCGGGACAGGGATCGGTCAGCTATGGCTACACCTTC CASSPPGQGSVSYGYTF
TRBJ2-2 NA NA TRBV7-7 TGTGCCAGCAGCCCGAATCTGGGTTCCGGGGAGCTGTTTTTT CASSPNLGSGELFF
TRBJ2-5 TRBD2 NA TRBV15 TGTGCCACCAGCAGAGATTGGGTCAAAGTAGCGCTAGCGGGGGGACAAGAGACCCAGTACTTC CATSRDWVKVALAGGQETQYF
TRBJ1-1 NA NA TRBV7-3 TGTGCCAGCAGCCCGGGGGTCACTGAAGCTTTCTTT CASSPGVTEAFF
TRBJ2-7 TRBD1 NA TRBV7-8 TGTGCCAGCAGCTTCAAGACCGGGACAGGGGTCAACGAGCAGTACTTC CASSFKTGTGVNEQYF